This passage covers 25 T cell receptor beta chains from one sample sequenced in a study of cytomegalovirus exposure and HLA in healthy donors. With 60 Vbeta and 13 Jbeta primers, the PCR was carried out. Produced via immunoSEQ multiplex PCR; TCRdb's table is partial and in-frame only. The sample lists some 150,000 clones, 70% seen once, with approximately 1.6% in the top ten. The source material was PBMCs. The receptors were sampled from a woman aged 30 to 39 in good health and CMV-seronegative.

This clone was seen a handful of times. The chain links TRBV27 to TRBJ1-6; maybe TRBD1 (5 bases). CDR1 is MNHEY, CDR2 SMNVEV, per germline (reference sequence). V was shortened by 5 bases and J by 7 bases, with 9 bases between the two germline ends. The CDR3 extends over 13 amino acids. CDR3 sequence (DNA): TGTGCCAGCAGTCCGAGGACAAATTCACCCCTCCACTTT. Translating gives CASSPRTNSPLHF.

V and J are TRBV5-1 and TRBJ2-3; no clear D. The CDR3 is made up of 12 amino acids. Germline assignment: CDR1 SGHRS and CDR2 YFSETQ. V lost 3 bases and J 4 bases, leaving 6 bases between the germline ends. The CDR3: CASSSSADTQYF. The CDR3 nucleotides read TGCGCCAGCAGCTCGAGCGCAGATACGCAGTATTTT.

The chain links TRBV29-1 to TRBJ2-4; D is uncertain. The CDR3 loop spans 14 amino acids. In germline, CDR1 is SQVTM, CDR2 ANQGSEA. V lost 4 bases and J lost 7, with 17 bases in between. CDR3 in DNA: TGCAGCGTTGCCCCTCTAGGTTTGAACAACATTCAGTACTTC. Translating gives CSVAPLGLNNIQYF.

The gene calls are TRBV19 and TRBJ2-3, with D perhaps TRBD2 (6 bases). V gave up 4 bases and J gave up 2 bases, with 13 bases separating them. CDR3 length: 15 amino acids. The V gene's germline CDR1 is LNHDA and CDR2 SQIVND (reference sequence). In DNA, the CDR3 is TGTGCCAGTAGTACGCGCCGGGACTCCACAGATACGCAGTATTTT. It yields the protein CASSTRRDSTDTQYF. Full variable domain (remainder filled in from reference TRBV19 and TRBJ2-3): DGGITQSPKYLFRKEGQNVTLSCEQNLNHDAMYWYRQDPGQGLRLIYYSQIVNDFQKGDIAEGYSVSREKKESFPLTVTSAQKNPTAFYLCASSTRRDSTDTQYFGPGTRLTVL.

The J gene is TRBJ2-7, the V gene TRBV6-6; TRBD1 aligns across 7 bases. CDR1 and CDR2 from the germline V gene are MNHNY and SVGAGI (reference sequence). There are 14 residues in the CDR3. J was trimmed by 5 bases and V by 4 bases; bases with no gene match: 8. CDR3 amino acids: CASSSRQGLNEQYF. The CDR3 nucleotides are TGTGCCAGCAGTTCTCGACAGGGTCTCAACGAGCAGTACTTC.

This sequence joins TRBV29-1 and TRBJ2-1; 7 bases fit TRBD2. V shed 1 base, J shed 8 bases, and the junction held 8 bases outside the gene matches. CDR3 size: 14 residues. Germline values: CDR1 SQVTM, CDR2 ANQGSEA. CDR3 loop: CSVEGGRGIDEQFF. CDR3 sequence (DNA): TGCAGCGTTGAAGGAGGGAGGGGAATCGATGAGCAGTTCTTC.

V usage is TRBV10-1 and J usage is TRBJ2-3; 12 bases agree with TRBD2. The J segment lost 5 bases and the V segment lost 5 bases, leaving 5 bases of the junction unmatched. Germline CDR1 WNHNN, CDR2 SYGVQD (reference sequence). This CDR3 has 15 amino acids. The CDR3 DNA sequence: TGCGCCAGCAGTCTAGCGGGAGGGCCTCAAGATACGCAGTATTTT. This codes for CASSLAGGPQDTQYF.

V is TRBV27 and J is TRBJ1-2, with D unresolved. Germline-derived CDR1 and CDR2 are MNHEY and SMNVEV (reference sequence). V lost 7 bases and J lost 3, with 12 bases in between. The CDR3 is made up of 13 amino acids. Written as DNA, the CDR3 is TGTGCCAGCACCCCGGGGAGGTACTATGGCTACACCTTC. Amino acid sequence: CASTPGRYYGYTF.

V and J are TRBV19 and TRBJ2-2; D perhaps matches TRBD2 (6 bases). The germline V and J ends were trimmed by 10 bases and 7 bases, with 19 bases remaining between them. CDR1 and CDR2 from the germline V gene are LNHDA and SQIVND (reference sequence). The CDR3 consists of 14 residues. The DNA for the CDR3 is TGTGCCACCACGTGGGGGGTGCAGGGCGGGGAGCTGTTTTTT. This encodes CATTWGVQGGELFF.

The gene calls are TRBV5-1 and TRBJ1-2; D is unclear. The CDR3 extends over 12 amino acids. Deletions cut 0 bases from V and 8 bases from J, with 8 bases between. The germline V gene has CDR1 SGHRS and CDR2 YFSETQ. The CDR3 coding sequence is TGCGCCAGCAGCTTGGACATCGGGGGCTACACCTTC. This gives the protein CASSLDIGGYTF. Drawing the rest from reference TRBV5-1 and TRBJ1-2, the complete variable domain is KAGVTQTPRYLIKTRGQQVTLSCSPISGHRSVSWYQQTPGQGLQFLFEYFSETQRNKGNFPGRFSGRQFSNSRSEMNVSTLELGDSALYLCASSLDIGGYTFGSGTRLTVV.

This chain connects TRBV6-5 to TRBJ2-7; D might be TRBD1 (6 bases). This CDR3 has 15 residues. Germline CDR1 reads MNHEY; CDR2 reads SVGAGI. V was pared by 8 bases and J by 0 bases, with 17 bases between. The CDR3: CASVLGTTGSYEQYV. DNA for the CDR3: TGTGCCAGCGTCTTAGGGACAACCGGCTCCTACGAGCAGTACGTC.

The genes are TRBV2 and TRBJ2-3, with TRBD2 matching 12 bases. Germline V gene data show CDR1 as SNHLY and CDR2 as FYNNEI. CDR3 length equals 15 residues. Trimming at V came to 6 bases and at J to 3 bases, leaving 4 bases not matched to a gene. The CDR3 loop is CASSLGLAGTDTQYF. DNA for the CDR3: TGTGCCAGCAGCCTAGGACTAGCGGGGACAGATACGCAGTATTTT.

The J gene is TRBJ1-1, the V gene TRBV7-8; D is unclear. The germline gives CDR1 SGHVS, CDR2 FQNEAQ. The CDR3 contains 14 residues. The V and J ends lost 0 bases and 6 bases respectively, with 11 bases between them. The CDR3 loop reads CASSLASLAPEAFF. CDR3 nucleotide sequence: TGTGCCAGCAGCTTAGCTTCTTTGGCTCCTGAAGCTTTCTTT.

This clone was counted only a few times. The chain couples TRBV28 to TRBJ2-7, with 8 nucleotides matching TRBD2. V lost 1 base to trimming and J lost 2 bases; unmatched junction nucleotides: 16. The CDR3 consists of 19 residues. The germline gives CDR1 MDHEN, CDR2 SYDVKM. Here the CDR3 DNA reads TGTGCCAGCAGTTTATTCTCCACCGTCCGGAGCGGGGGAACCTACGAGCAGTACGTC. Its translation: CASSLFSTVRSGGTYEQYV.

The V gene is TRBV7-3, the J gene TRBJ2-5, with 10 bases matching TRBD1. J lost 4 bases, V lost 5 bases, and 7 bases had no gene match. The germline CDR1 and CDR2 sequences are SGHTA and FQGTGA. The CDR3 covers 15 residues. CDR3 sequence reads: CASSASGTGVETQYF. CDR3 nucleotide sequence: TGTGCCAGCAGCGCCTCAGGGACAGGGGTAGAGACCCAGTACTTC.

V and J are TRBV19 and TRBJ1-2; TRBD1 agrees at 11 bases. J lost 5 bases, V lost 9 bases, and 14 bases had no gene match. Germline lookup yields CDR1 LNHDA and CDR2 SQIVND (reference sequence). CDR3 length: 16 amino acids. CDR3 sequence (DNA): TGTGCCAGCTCCTTAATCCGGGACAGGGGGTTATATGGCTACACCTTC. This codes for CASSLIRDRGLYGYTF.

V gene TRBV4-1 combines with J gene TRBJ1-2, with 7 positions matching TRBD1. The V gene end was trimmed by 3 bases and the J gene end by 2 bases; junction bases not matched to a gene: 18. Germline V gives CDR1 MGHRA, CDR2 YSYEKL. The CDR3 loop spans 19 amino acids. The CDR3: CASSHPGQVHRLNNYGYTF. CDR3 coding DNA: TGCGCCAGCAGCCACCCCGGACAGGTTCACCGCCTAAACAACTATGGCTACACCTTC.

This clone has a handful of counts. The V call is TRBV9, the J call TRBJ2-5, with TRBD1 as a possible D gene (6 bases). Trimming took off 0 bases at V and 7 bases at J, with 10 bases between the two ends. The germline V gene encodes CDR1 SGDLS and CDR2 YYNGEE. The CDR3 length is 13 residues. The DNA of the CDR3 is TGTGCCAGCAGCGTAGAGTTAGGGGGGACCCAGTACTTC. This gives the protein CASSVELGGTQYF.

There are a few counts of this clone. The rearrangement joins TRBV6-5 to TRBJ2-1, with TRBD2 matching 13 bases. The CDR3 has 15 amino acids. In germline, CDR1 is MNHEY, CDR2 SVGAGI. Germline trimming cut 5 bases from V and 8 bases from J; bases unmatched to any gene: 6. The CDR3 here is CASSQLAGGPDEQFF. DNA for the CDR3: TGTGCCAGCAGTCAACTAGCGGGGGGGCCTGATGAGCAGTTCTTC.

The chain employs TRBV2 and TRBJ2-7; TRBD1 might be the D (5 bases). The CDR3 totals 13 residues. V was cut by 6 bases and J by 3 bases, with 12 bases left in between. Germline CDR1 and CDR2: SNHLY and FYNNEI. DNA for the CDR3: TGTGCCAGCAGGACGTACGACAGCTACGAGCAGTACGTC. This translates into CASRTYDSYEQYV.

This sequence joins TRBV18 and TRBJ2-7; tentative D call: TRBD1 (7 bases). The V end lost 4 bases, the J end lost 4 bases, and 14 bases lay between the germline ends. CDR3 size: 14 residues. Germline assignment: CDR1 KGHSH and CDR2 LQKENI. The CDR3: CASSRRDRYYEQYF. For the CDR3, the DNA is TGTGCCAGCTCACGGCGGGACAGATATTACGAGCAGTACTTC.

This rearrangement joins TRBV6-4 to TRBJ2-5; no definite D call. V dropped 8 bases and J dropped 5 bases, with 6 bases sitting between them. Looked up from germline, CDR1 is MRHNA and CDR2 is SNTAGT. CDR3 length equals 10 residues. CDR3 DNA: TGTGCCAGCGACACGGAGACCCAGTACTTC. Encoded protein: CASDTETQYF.

This clone was observed a single time. The chain employs TRBV9 and TRBJ2-1; 9 bases align to TRBD2. J lost 0 bases, V lost 3 bases, and 10 bases had no gene match. The V gene's germline CDR1 is SGDLS and CDR2 YYNGEE. This CDR3 is 18 amino acids long. The CDR3 loop reads CASSEAGGSIGSYNEQFF. The CDR3 DNA sequence: TGTGCCAGCAGCGAGGCGGGGGGGTCGATAGGCTCCTACAATGAGCAGTTCTTC.

The chain recombines TRBV7-3 with TRBJ2-1; 15 bases align to TRBD2. Germline V lookup: CDR1 SGHTA, CDR2 FQGTGA. This CDR3 comprises 17 residues. Losses at the gene ends were 5 bases for V and 4 bases for J; bases not matched to a gene: 6. CDR3 coding DNA: TGTGCCAGCAGCCGACAAGGGACTAGCGGGGGGTACAATGAGCAGTTCTTC. Translation: CASSRQGTSGGYNEQFF.

The V and J genes are TRBV10-3 and TRBJ2-4; a weak D match, TRBD2 (5 bases). Per the germline V gene, CDR1 is ENHRY and CDR2 is SYGVKD. The CDR3 has 11 residues. V was cut by 8 bases and J by 8 bases, with 10 bases left in between. CDR3 bases: TGTGCCATCCGAGGTAGCGACATTCAGTACTTC. Translated: CAIRGSDIQYF.